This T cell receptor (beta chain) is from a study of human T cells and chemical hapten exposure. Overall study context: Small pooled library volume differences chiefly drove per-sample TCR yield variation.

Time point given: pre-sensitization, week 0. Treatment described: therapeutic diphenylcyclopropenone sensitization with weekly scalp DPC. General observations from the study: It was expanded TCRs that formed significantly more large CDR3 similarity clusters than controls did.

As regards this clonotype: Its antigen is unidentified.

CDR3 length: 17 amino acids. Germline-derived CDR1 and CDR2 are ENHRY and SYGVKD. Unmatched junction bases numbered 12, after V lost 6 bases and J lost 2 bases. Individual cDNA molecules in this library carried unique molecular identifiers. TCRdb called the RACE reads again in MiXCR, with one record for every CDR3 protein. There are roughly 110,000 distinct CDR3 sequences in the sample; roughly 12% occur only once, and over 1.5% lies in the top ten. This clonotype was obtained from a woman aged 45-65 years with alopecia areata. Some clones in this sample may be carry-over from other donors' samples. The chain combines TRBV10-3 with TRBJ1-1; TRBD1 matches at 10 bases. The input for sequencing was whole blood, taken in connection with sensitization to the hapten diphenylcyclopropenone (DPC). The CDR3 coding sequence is TGTGCCATCAGAACTACCGGGACAGGGGAAAGAAACACTGAAGCTTTCTTT. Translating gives CAIRTTGTGERNTEAFF.